The 23 T cell receptor beta chains in this list originate from one sample, sequenced in a study of neurological immune-mediated disorders. TCRdb passed the 5' RACE reads through MiXCR, listing each CDR3 protein once. The sample lists about 35,000 distinct CDR3 sequences, nearly 7.5% occurring once. The sequencing sample was made of PBMCs. These receptor sequences come from a woman aged 40 to 55 in good health.

This clonotype was recorded a few times. The chain joins TRBV11-2 to TRBJ1-2; TRBD1 is a possible D gene (5 bases). Per germline, CDR1 SGHAT and CDR2 FQNNGV. V dropped 5 bases and J dropped 7 bases, with 11 bases sitting between them. This CDR3 spans 12 amino acids. CDR3 protein: CASSTDRSGYTF. For the CDR3, the DNA is TGTGCCAGCAGCACTGACAGATCTGGCTACACCTTC.

At least ten counts were recorded for this clonotype. This sequence joins TRBV6-2 or TRBV6-3 and TRBJ1-4, with D possibly matching TRBD1 (6 bases). From germline, CDR1 is MNHEY and CDR2 SVGEGT. Trimming took off 10 bases at V and 8 bases at J, with 20 bases between the two ends. The CDR3 spans 14 residues. The CDR3 reads CAIGDPGAGEKLFF. CDR3 bases: TGTGCCATCGGAGACCCAGGGGCGGGGGAAAAACTGTTTTTT.

This clonotype was picked up many times. V gene TRBV4-1 combines with J gene TRBJ1-3; TRBD1 matches 7 bases. Looked up from germline, CDR1 is MGHRA and CDR2 is YSYEKL. This CDR3 region has 16 residues. J was trimmed by 5 bases and V by 0 bases; bases with no gene match: 7. The CDR3 loop is CASSQDIWDRRNTIYF. The CDR3 DNA reads as TGCGCCAGCAGCCAAGATATATGGGACAGAAGAAACACCATATATTTT.

This clonotype was seen at least ten times. This sequence joins TRBV29-1 and TRBJ2-7; 8 bases agree with TRBD1. V gave up 1 base and J gave up 3 bases; unmatched junction bases: 5. The CDR3 has 14 amino acids. Germline values: CDR1 SQVTM, CDR2 ANQGSEA. The CDR3 nucleotides are TGCAGCGTTGAAGTGGCAGGGACAGGCTACGAGCAGTACTTC. Its translation: CSVEVAGTGYEQYF.

This clonotype was observed many times. This chain links TRBV12-3 or TRBV12-4 with TRBJ1-2; the D gene is possibly TRBD1 (5 bases). The CDR3 consists of 15 residues. Trimming cost V 3 bases and J 2 bases, with 13 bases left between them. The CDR3 region has the DNA TGTGCCAGCAGTTTCATCACAGGCCGCAACTATGGCTACACCTTC. It is translated as CASSFITGRNYGYTF.

This clonotype was counted ten times or more. The CDR3 here is CSAKQGDIQYF. In DNA, the CDR3 is TGCAGTGCTAAACAGGGAGACATTCAGTACTTC. This chain joins TRBV20-1 and TRBJ2-4, with a possible D match to TRBD1 (6 bases). The germline CDR1 and CDR2 sequences are DFQATT and SNEGSKA (reference sequence). The CDR3 sequence is 11 residues long. V lost 4 bases and J 8 bases, leaving 9 bases between the germline ends.

This clonotype occurred many times. This sequence joins TRBV7-8 and TRBJ2-7; D gene uncertain. Trimming left V 0 bases short and J 5 bases short, with 20 bases between. The CDR3 covers 17 residues. The germline V gene has CDR1 SGHVS and CDR2 FQNEAQ. The CDR3 nucleotides read TGTGCCAGCAGCTTAGCTGGGGATAGGAGCCCTGGGGACGAGCAGTACTTC. Translated, it gives CASSLAGDRSPGDEQYF.

This clonotype was found many times. CDR3 nucleotide sequence: TGTGCCACCAGCAGAGGCGGGGAATCGAATGAGCAGTTCTTC. Encoded protein: CATSRGGESNEQFF. The J gene is TRBJ2-1, the V gene TRBV15, with D perhaps matching TRBD2 (6 bases). The CDR3 runs 14 residues. Trimming shortened V by 1 base and J by 7 bases, and 11 bases separated the two germline ends. CDR1 and CDR2 from the germline V gene are LNHNV and YYDKDF (reference sequence).

The chain joins TRBV28 to TRBJ2-2; the match to TRBD2 covers 8 bases. The CDR3 extends over 15 amino acids. The germline CDR1 and CDR2 sequences are MDHEN and SYDVKM. V shed 6 bases, J shed 2 bases, and the junction held 5 bases outside the gene matches. The CDR3 loop reads CASSPLAGNTGELFF. DNA of the CDR3: TGTGCCAGCAGCCCTTTAGCGGGAAACACCGGGGAGCTGTTTTTT.

This clonotype was observed at least ten times. This chain uses TRBV5-1 with TRBJ2-3, with D perhaps TRBD1 (6 bases). With 4 bases removed from V and 2 bases from J, the gap between germline ends came to 14 bases. CDR3 size: 15 residues. CDR1 SGHRS and CDR2 YFSETQ come from the germline V gene. CDR3 bases: TGCGCCAGCAGCATTTCAGGACAGCCCACAGATACGCAGTATTTT. Its protein product is CASSISGQPTDTQYF.

Ten or more counts support this clonotype. The genes are TRBV6-5 and TRBJ2-7, with D possibly matching TRBD1 (5 bases). Trimming cost V 2 bases and J 3 bases, with 8 bases left between them. This CDR3 is built from 13 residues. CDR1 is MNHEY and CDR2 is SVGAGI in the germline V gene. CDR3 protein: CASSYRQSYEQYF. CDR3 DNA: TGTGCCAGCAGTTACCGACAGAGCTACGAGCAGTACTTC.

This clonotype came up once. The chain joins TRBV5-1 to TRBJ1-2; D might be TRBD1 (5 bases). The germline V gene encodes CDR1 SGHRS and CDR2 YFSETQ. This CDR3 spans 14 amino acids. The V and J ends lost 1 base and 5 bases respectively, with 12 bases between them. The CDR3 region is CASSLPDSNYGYTF. DNA for the CDR3: TGCGCCAGCAGCTTGCCAGACAGCAATTATGGCTACACCTTC. The entire variable domain, with the rest obtained from reference TRBV5-1 and TRBJ1-2, is as follows: KAGVTQTPRYLIKTRGQQVTLSCSPISGHRSVSWYQQTPGQGLQFLFEYFSETQRNKGNFPGRFSGRQFSNSRSEMNVSTLELGDSALYLCASSLPDSNYGYTFGSGTRLTVV.

This clonotype occurred many times. The gene calls are TRBV19 and TRBJ2-1, with 7 positions matching TRBD2. This CDR3 has 15 amino acids. Trimming removed 6 bases from V and 3 bases from J; junction bases left unmatched: 8. The germline V gene encodes CDR1 LNHDA and CDR2 SQIVND (reference sequence). Here the CDR3 reads CASSVRDYLYNEQFF. In DNA form, the CDR3 reads TGTGCCAGTAGCGTCCGGGACTACCTCTACAATGAGCAGTTCTTC.

The chain links TRBV28 to TRBJ1-4; 7 nucleotides align to TRBD1. Germline V gene data show CDR1 as MDHEN and CDR2 as SYDVKM. V lost 5 bases and J lost 3; bases outside the gene matches: 6. This CDR3 has 15 residues. CDR3 sequence reads: CASSGPQGANEKLFF. CDR3 sequence (DNA): TGTGCCAGCAGTGGGCCCCAGGGGGCTAATGAAAAACTGTTTTTT.

This clonotype was seen repeatedly, ten times or more. This chain links TRBV3-1 with TRBJ1-1; D perhaps matches TRBD1 (5 bases). In germline, CDR1 is LGHDT, CDR2 YNNKEL (reference sequence). V gave up 1 base and J gave up 4 bases, with 10 bases separating them. This CDR3 has 14 residues. The CDR3 here is CASSQAGLVTEAFF. CDR3 nucleotide sequence: TGTGCCAGCAGCCAAGCGGGGCTTGTCACTGAAGCTTTCTTT.

In this sample, this clonotype turned up many times. V and J are TRBV6-2 or TRBV6-3 and TRBJ1-2; no definite D call. The CDR3 is made up of 14 amino acids. Trimming shortened V by 0 bases and J by 8 bases, and 13 bases separated the two germline ends. Germline-derived CDR1 and CDR2 are MNHEY and SVGEGT. In nucleotides, the CDR3 is TGTGCCAGCAGTTACTCGAGAGGATTGCGCGGCTACACCTTC. This sequence encodes CASSYSRGLRGYTF.

This clonotype was counted ten times or more. The chain carries TRBV20-1 and TRBJ1-1, with D perhaps matching TRBD1 (5 bases). V was trimmed by 5 bases and J by 3 bases, leaving 7 bases between them. Looked up from germline, CDR1 is DFQATT and CDR2 is SNEGSKA (reference sequence). CDR3 length: 11 residues. DNA of the CDR3: TGCAGTGCTCGACAGTACACTGAAGCTTTCTTT. Protein sequence: CSARQYTEAFF.

Ten or more counts support this clonotype. This chain links TRBV7-2 with TRBJ2-5, with 8 nucleotides matching TRBD1. V shed 3 bases, J shed 1 base, and the junction held 7 bases outside the gene matches. Germline V gene lookup returns CDR1 SGHTA and CDR2 FQGNSA. The CDR3 contains 16 residues. The DNA of the CDR3 is TGTGCCAGCAGCTTTAGGACAGGGACTCTCCAAGAGACCCAGTACTTC. Translation gives CASSFRTGTLQETQYF.

This clonotype was detected many times. This chain links TRBV6-2 or TRBV6-3 with TRBJ2-2; D tentatively fits TRBD1 or TRBD2 (6 bases each). Trimming stripped 7 bases from V and 2 bases from J, with 23 bases between. There are 18 residues in the CDR3. In germline, CDR1 is MNHEY, CDR2 SVGEGT. The CDR3 protein is CASTRTAWGAGNTGELFF. In nucleotides, the CDR3 is TGTGCCAGCACCCGCACCGCGTGGGGGGCCGGTAACACCGGGGAGCTGTTTTTT.

This clonotype was observed at least ten times. J is TRBJ2-6 and V is TRBV27; D not certain. Trimming shortened V by 4 bases and J by 4 bases, and 8 bases separated the two germline ends. Germline V gene lookup returns CDR1 MNHEY and CDR2 SMNVEV (reference sequence). The CDR3 runs to 14 residues. CDR3 sequence (DNA): TGTGCCAGCAGTTCTCCGAGGGGGGCCAACGTCCTGACTTTC. Translated: CASSSPRGANVLTF.

This clonotype was counted many times. The gene calls are TRBV27 and TRBJ2-1, with TRBD2 identical over 9 bases. The V and J ends lost 3 bases and 10 bases, in that order; junction bases with no gene match: 10. The CDR3 is 15 amino acids. Germline assignment: CDR1 MNHEY and CDR2 SMNVEV (reference sequence). This CDR3 is CASSFKGAAGGEQFF. The DNA for the CDR3 is TGTGCCAGCAGTTTCAAGGGGGCGGCGGGGGGGGAGCAGTTCTTC.

This clonotype was picked up many times. This chain connects TRBV5-1 to TRBJ2-3; D is ambiguous. V lost 0 bases to trimming and J lost 0 bases, with 11 bases between them. CDR3 length: 16 amino acids. Germline V gives CDR1 SGHRS, CDR2 YFSETQ. The CDR3 sequence: CASSLDFSSSTDTQYF. CDR3 coding DNA: TGCGCCAGCAGCTTGGATTTCAGCTCTAGCACAGATACGCAGTATTTT.

This clonotype was seen ten or more times. The V call is TRBV7-9, the J call TRBJ1-4, with 7 bases identical to TRBD1. V shed 4 bases and J 8 bases; nucleotides not matched to a gene: 7. Germline CDR1 is SEHNR and CDR2 is FQNEAQ (reference sequence). This CDR3 spans 14 amino acids. CDR3 in amino acids: CASSSSWDSEKLFF. CDR3 in DNA: TGTGCCAGCAGCTCCTCCTGGGACAGCGAAAAACTGTTTTTT.